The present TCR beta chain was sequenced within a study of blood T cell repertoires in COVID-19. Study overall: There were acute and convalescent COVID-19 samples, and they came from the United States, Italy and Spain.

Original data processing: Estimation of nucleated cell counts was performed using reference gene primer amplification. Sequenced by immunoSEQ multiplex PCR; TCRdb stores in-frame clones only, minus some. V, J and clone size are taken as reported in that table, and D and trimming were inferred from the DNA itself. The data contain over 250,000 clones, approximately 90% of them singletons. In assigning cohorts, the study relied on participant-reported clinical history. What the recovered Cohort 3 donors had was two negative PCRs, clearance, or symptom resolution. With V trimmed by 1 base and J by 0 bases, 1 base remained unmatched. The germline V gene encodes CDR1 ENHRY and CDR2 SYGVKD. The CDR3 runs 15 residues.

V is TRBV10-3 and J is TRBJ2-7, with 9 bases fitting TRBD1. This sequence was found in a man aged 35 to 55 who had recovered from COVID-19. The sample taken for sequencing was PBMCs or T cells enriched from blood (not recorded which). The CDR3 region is CAISELTGGSYEQYF. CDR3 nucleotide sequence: TGTGCCATCAGTGAGTTGACAGGGGGCTCCTACGAGCAGTACTTC.